The present TCR beta chain was sequenced within a study of CD8+ T cells in alopecia areata. Across the study: Treated individuals took tofacitinib by mouth, 5 to 10 mg twice daily. General study findings and limits: Lesional scalp, especially alopecia totalis/universalis, showed higher clonality than normal scalp.

The sequencing template was cDNA reverse transcribed from extracted RNA. Sequencing used immunoSEQ multiplex PCR; TCRdb keeps in-frame clones, though not all of them. The profile covers approximately 180,000 clones, with 59% appearing a single time and roughly 15% taken by the ten largest. Unmatched junction bases numbered 12, after V lost 3 bases and J lost 4 bases. CDR1 LNHDA and CDR2 SQIVND come from the germline V gene (reference sequence). This CDR3 has 17 residues. A word on this clone: Its antigen remains unidentified.

Researchers took lesional scalp punch biopsies and peripheral blood from people who were alopecia areata patients. Sorted populations comprised CD4+ and CD8+ T cells obtained from PBMCs. This clonotype was obtained from a human donor with alopecia areata. The J gene is TRBJ2-5, the V gene TRBV19; the match to TRBD1 covers 9 bases. This material consisted of CD4+ T cells sorted from blood, taken at week 0. The CDR3 region has the DNA TGTGCCAGTAGTATTTATGGCGGGACAGGGCAAGGAGAGACCCAGTACTTC. Its protein product is CASSIYGGTGQGETQYF.